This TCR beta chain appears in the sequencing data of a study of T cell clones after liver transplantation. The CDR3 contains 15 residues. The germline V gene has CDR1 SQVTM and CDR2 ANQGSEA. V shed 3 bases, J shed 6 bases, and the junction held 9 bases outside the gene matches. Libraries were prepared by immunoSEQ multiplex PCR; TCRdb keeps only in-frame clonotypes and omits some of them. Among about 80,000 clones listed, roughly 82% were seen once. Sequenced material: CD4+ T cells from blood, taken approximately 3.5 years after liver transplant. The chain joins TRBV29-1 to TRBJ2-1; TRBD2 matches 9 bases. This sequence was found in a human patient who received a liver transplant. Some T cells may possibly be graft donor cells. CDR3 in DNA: TGCAGCGTTGATAAGGGCGGGAGGGGAAGCAATGAGCAGTTCTTC. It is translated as CSVDKGGRGSNEQFF.